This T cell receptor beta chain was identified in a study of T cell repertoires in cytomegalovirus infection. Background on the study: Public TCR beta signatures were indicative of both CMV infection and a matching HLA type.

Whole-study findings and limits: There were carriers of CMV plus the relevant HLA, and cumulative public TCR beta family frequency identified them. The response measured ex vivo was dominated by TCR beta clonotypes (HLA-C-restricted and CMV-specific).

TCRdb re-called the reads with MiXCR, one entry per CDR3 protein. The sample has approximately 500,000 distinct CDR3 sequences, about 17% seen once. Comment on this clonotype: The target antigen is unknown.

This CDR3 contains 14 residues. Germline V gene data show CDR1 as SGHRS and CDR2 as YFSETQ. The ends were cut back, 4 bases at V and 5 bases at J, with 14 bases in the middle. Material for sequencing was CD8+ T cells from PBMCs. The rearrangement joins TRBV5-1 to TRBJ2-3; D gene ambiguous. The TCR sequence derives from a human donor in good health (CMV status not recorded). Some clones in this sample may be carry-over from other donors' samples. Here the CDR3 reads CASSLEESIDTQYF. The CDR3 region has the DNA TGCGCCAGCAGCCTCGAGGAGAGTATAGATACGCAGTATTTT.